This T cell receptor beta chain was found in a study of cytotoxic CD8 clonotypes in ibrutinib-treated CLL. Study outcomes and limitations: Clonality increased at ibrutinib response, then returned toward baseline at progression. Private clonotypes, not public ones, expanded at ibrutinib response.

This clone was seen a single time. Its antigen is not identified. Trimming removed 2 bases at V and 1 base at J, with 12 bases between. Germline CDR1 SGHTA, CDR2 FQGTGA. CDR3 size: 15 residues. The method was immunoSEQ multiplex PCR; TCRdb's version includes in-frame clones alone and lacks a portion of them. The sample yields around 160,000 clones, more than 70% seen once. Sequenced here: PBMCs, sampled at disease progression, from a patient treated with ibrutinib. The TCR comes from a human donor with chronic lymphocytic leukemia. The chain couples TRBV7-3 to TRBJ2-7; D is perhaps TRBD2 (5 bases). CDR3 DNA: TGTGCCAGCAGCTTACGGGGTTCGCGGTCCTACGAGCAGTACTTC. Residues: CASSLRGSRSYEQYF.